The 14 T cell receptor beta chains below come from one sample, sequenced in a study of blood T cells in healthy people across ages. With a J-beta primer mix and a sample-barcoded 5' primer, a second PCR ran about 7 to 11 cycles. TCRdb re-called the 5' RACE reads through MiXCR, storing one row per CDR3 protein. The table shows around 700,000 distinct CDR3 sequences, with approximately 25% occurring only once. The sample also formed part of further work on T cells of mothers and their children.

Sequencing was performed on blood. These TCRs come from a boy aged 5-17 years in good health.

The chain recombines TRBV6-2 or TRBV6-3 with TRBJ2-3; TRBD2 matches 12 bases. Germline CDR1 and CDR2: MNHEY and SVGEGT. V was clipped by 5 bases and J by 6 bases; unmatched bases: 12. This CDR3 contains 17 residues. The chain's CDR3 is CASSETSGGTHTDTQYF. CDR3 nucleotides: TGTGCCAGCAGTGAGACTAGCGGGGGCACCCACACGGATACGCAGTATTTT.

There are a few counts of this clonotype. The chain carries TRBV5-1 and TRBJ1-1; 7 bases map to TRBD1. Germline CDR1 and CDR2: SGHRS and YFSETQ. J gave up 2 bases and V 1 base, and 11 bases lay outside the gene matches. This CDR3 has 17 residues. CDR3 protein: CASSLIPITGANTEAFF. DNA for the CDR3: TGCGCCAGCAGCTTGATCCCAATCACAGGGGCCAACACTGAAGCTTTCTTT.

This sequence joins TRBV4-3 and TRBJ2-7, with 9 bases lining up with TRBD1. The length of the CDR3 is 15 residues. CDR1 is LGHNA, CDR2 YSLEER, per germline. V shed 4 bases and J 6 bases; nucleotides not matched to a gene: 10. CDR3 sequence reads: CASSRLGQGQGEQYF. The CDR3 bases are TGCGCCAGCAGCCGATTGGGACAGGGTCAGGGCGAGCAGTACTTC.

This clonotype occurred a few times. This chain links TRBV7-3 with TRBJ2-7; 8 positions match TRBD1. Trimming cost V 5 bases and J 1 base; bases outside gene matches: 7. CDR3 size: 15 residues. In germline, CDR1 is SGHTA, CDR2 FQGTGA. The CDR3 loop is CASSATGVLSYEQYF. In DNA, the CDR3 is TGTGCCAGCAGCGCGACAGGGGTCTTGTCCTACGAGCAGTACTTC.

The rearrangement joins TRBV6-2 or TRBV6-3 to TRBJ2-7, with unresolved D. The CDR3 consists of 13 residues. The germline CDR1 and CDR2 sequences are MNHEY and SVGEGT. V gave up 0 bases and J gave up 3 bases, with 6 bases separating them. The CDR3 loop is CASSYSARYEQYF. The DNA for the CDR3 is TGTGCCAGCAGTTACTCGGCCCGCTACGAGCAGTACTTC.

Ten or more counts support this clonotype. The rearrangement uses TRBV12-3 or TRBV12-4 and TRBJ1-2, with 9 positions matching TRBD1. The CDR3 has 14 residues. The trim removed 5 bases at V and 0 bases at J, leaving 1 base unmatched. CDR3 protein: CASSRTGANYGYTF. CDR3 nucleotides: TGTGCCAGCAGTCGGACAGGGGCTAACTATGGCTACACCTTC.

V usage is TRBV7-2 and J usage is TRBJ2-5; D might be TRBD1 (6 bases). The CDR3 sequence is 17 residues long. The germline V gene has CDR1 SGHTA and CDR2 FQGNSA. V was clipped by 1 base and J by 4 bases, with 19 bases between them. The CDR3 sequence: CASSLVSSGVGAETQYF. The CDR3 DNA follows: TGTGCCAGCAGCTTAGTCTCTTCCGGGGTGGGGGCAGAGACCCAGTACTTC.

Details on this clonotype: Germline is not matched at one junction end, which may reflect a read error. The chain couples TRBV6-5 to TRBJ2-2, with 8 bases lining up with TRBD2. This CDR3 has 16 residues. Germline lookup yields CDR1 MNHEY and CDR2 SVGAGI. CDR3 nucleotides: TGTGCCGGCAGTTTTGGACTAGCTGTTAACACCGGGGAGCTGTTTTTT. This sequence encodes CAGSFGLAVNTGELFF.

The chain couples TRBV7-9 to TRBJ1-2; the match to TRBD1 covers 9 bases. This CDR3 is 13 amino acids long. The germline gives CDR1 SEHNR, CDR2 FQNEAQ (reference sequence). The J segment lost 8 bases and the V segment lost 6 bases, leaving 7 bases of the junction unmatched. In DNA form, the CDR3 reads TGTGCCAGCAGGCGGGACAGGGAGGAAGGCTACACCTTC. Protein product: CASRRDREEGYTF. The full variable domain, rest sourced from reference TRBV7-9 and TRBJ1-2, is DTGVSQNPRHKITKRGQNVTFRCDPISEHNRLYWYRQTLGQGPEFLTYFQNEAQLEKSRLLSDRFSAERPKGSFSTLEIQRTEQGDSAMYLCASRRDREEGYTFGSGTRLTVV.

This clonotype has just a few counts. V is TRBV7-2 and J is TRBJ1-2; 7 positions match TRBD1. The junction had 10 bases not matched to a gene; V was cut back by 1 base and J by 5 bases. The CDR3 covers 16 residues. The germline V gene encodes CDR1 SGHTA and CDR2 FQGNSA. CDR3 nucleotides: TGTGCCAGCAGCTTAGAAGGGGACACAGGGGTATATGGCTACACCTTC. It translates to CASSLEGDTGVYGYTF.

This clonotype was seen a handful of times. The chain uses TRBV12-3 or TRBV12-4 and TRBJ1-1, with 9 bases identical to TRBD1. V gave up 5 bases and J gave up 11 bases; unmatched junction bases: 12. The CDR3 spans 14 residues. CDR3 DNA: TGTGCCAGCAGTACCCGGGACAGGGCTCTAGCGGCTTTCTTT. This sequence encodes CASSTRDRALAAFF.

A few counts support this clonotype. This sequence joins TRBV7-9 and TRBJ2-5, with 8 nucleotides matching TRBD2. Looked up from germline, CDR1 is SEHNR and CDR2 is FQNEAQ (reference sequence). CDR3 size: 17 residues. With V trimmed by 4 bases and J by 3 bases, 13 bases remained unmatched. DNA of the CDR3: TGTGCCAGCAGCTCTCAAGCGGCGACTAGCGATGAAGAGACCCAGTACTTC. Encoded protein: CASSSQAATSDEETQYF. Filled out from reference TRBV7-9 and TRBJ2-5, the complete variable domain reads DTGVSQNPRHKITKRGQNVTFRCDPISEHNRLYWYRQTLGQGPEFLTYFQNEAQLEKSRLLSDRFSAERPKGSFSTLEIQRTEQGDSAMYLCASSSQAATSDEETQYFGPGTRLLVL.

This clonotype has more than one count but fewer than ten. The rearrangement links TRBV27 to TRBJ1-1; D gene unclear. Deletions cut 4 bases from V and 1 base from J, with 13 bases between. This CDR3 contains 15 residues. Germline values: CDR1 MNHEY, CDR2 SMNVEV (reference sequence). The CDR3 is CASSSILVGNTEAFF. DNA of the CDR3: TGTGCCAGCAGTTCCATCCTCGTAGGGAACACTGAAGCTTTCTTT.

The chain combines TRBV29-1 with TRBJ2-7; 10 nucleotides agree with TRBD1. Germline-derived CDR1 and CDR2 are SQVTM and ANQGSEA. CDR3 length: 13 amino acids. With 1 base clipped from V and 4 bases from J, the junction kept 1 base outside the gene matches. The CDR3 DNA sequence: TGCAGCGTTGAAGCGGGACAGGGGTACGAGCAGTACTTC. It is translated as CSVEAGQGYEQYF.